This T cell receptor beta chain was retrieved from a study of identifying expanded T cells in peripheral blood. Study observations and caveats: Roughly two-week clone count variance significantly increased as total template count grew. Over two and four weeks, about 15 and 19 clones changed, versus around 1.2 between replicates.

Method: immunoSEQ multiplex PCR; TCRdb's copy keeps in-frame clones and lacks some. The table lists over 85,000 clones, 70% to 90% of them singletons. Healthy donors had no documented immune events, such as infections, while sampled. The CDR3 totals 14 residues. The germline V gene encodes CDR1 MNHNY and CDR2 SVGAGI (reference sequence). After removal of 11 bases from V and 2 bases from J, the junction contained 7 bases not matched to a gene. Concerning this clone itself: Antigen specificity is unknown.

The source of this sequence is a person aged 18 to 75 in good health. V usage is TRBV6-6 and J usage is TRBJ2-7; TRBD2 agrees at 12 bases. The sequencing sample was made of blood. The CDR3 DNA reads as TGTGCCTCCCGACTAGCGGGGGCCCCCTACGAGCAGTACTTC. Translating it yields CASRLAGAPYEQYF.